What follows is one T cell receptor beta chain and its context. Its cognate antigen is unknown. This sample is part of a study of regulatory dendritic cells for organ transplantation. Study-wide results and limits: Resting memory CD8+ T cells held the most alloreactive clonotypes.

Germline CDR1 is LGHNT and CDR2 is FRNRAP. Deletions cut 3 bases from V and 8 bases from J, with 13 bases between. The CDR3 consists of 14 residues. Clones were read by immunoSEQ multiplex PCR, and TCRdb kept only the in-frame ones, dropping some. This table has tens of thousands of clones, 80% to 95% appearing once. The receptor was derived from a human donor in good health. Sequencing used naive CD8+ T cells from blood. Indicated subset: CD45RA+ naive T cells. The gene calls are TRBV12-5 and TRBJ1-4, with TRBD1 as a possible D gene (5 bases). Here the CDR3 DNA reads TGTGCTAGTGGTTTAAGGCAGGGCAGAGAAAAACTGTTTTTT. Amino acid sequence: CASGLRQGREKLFF.